This entry lists 7 T cell receptor beta chains sequenced from one sample in a study of blood T cell repertoires in COVID-19. Some clones are missing from TCRdb's copy, which holds only in-frame ones; the method was immunoSEQ multiplex PCR. Of about 250,000 clones in the sample, 70% to 90% are singletons; the top ten hold approximately 1.7%. The sample consisted of PBMCs or T cells enriched from blood (not recorded which). The receptors were sampled from a man between 40 and 49 years old who had recovered from COVID-19.

J is TRBJ1-2 and V is TRBV29-1, with D possibly being TRBD1 (5 bases). The V end lost 0 bases, the J end lost 4 bases, and 9 bases lay between the germline ends. Germline-derived CDR1 and CDR2 are SQVTM and ANQGSEA. CDR3 length equals 13 residues. The CDR3: CSVEDDSSYGYTF. CDR3 sequence (DNA): TGCAGCGTTGAAGATGACAGTAGCTATGGCTACACCTTC.

The chain links TRBV7-3 to TRBJ1-1; weak D call: TRBD1 (6 bases). This CDR3 region has 15 residues. CDR1 is SGHTA and CDR2 is FQGTGA in the germline V gene. V shed 5 bases and J shed 1 base, with 14 bases lying between them. This chain's CDR3 is CASSGTGTRNTEAFF. Here the CDR3 DNA reads TGTGCCAGCAGCGGGACCGGGACACGGAACACTGAAGCTTTCTTT.

The chain combines TRBV5-1 with TRBJ2-1; the D gene is possibly TRBD2 (6 bases). Deletions cut 4 bases from V and 8 bases from J, with 10 bases between. CDR3 length: 12 amino acids. Germline CDR1 SGHRS, CDR2 YFSETQ. CDR3 protein: CASSRDLDEQFF. The CDR3 DNA follows: TGCGCCAGCAGCAGGGACTTGGATGAGCAGTTCTTC.

This clone showed up just once. The rearrangement joins TRBV7-3 to TRBJ1-2, with a possible D match to TRBD1 (6 bases). V shed 5 bases and J shed 2 bases, with 15 bases lying between them. The germline CDR1 and CDR2 sequences are SGHTA and FQGTGA. There are 15 residues in the CDR3. The CDR3 DNA reads as TGTGCCAGCAGCCCGGGACAAGGGTTGAACTATGGCTACACCTTC. Its translation: CASSPGQGLNYGYTF.

This clone was seen a handful of times. The chain employs TRBV25-1 and TRBJ1-4, with D possibly matching TRBD1 (6 bases). Trimming cost V 2 bases and J 10 bases, with 17 bases left between them. The germline V gene has CDR1 MGHDK and CDR2 SYGVNS. This CDR3 region has 15 residues. CDR3 amino acids: CASSELSGDYAKLFF. Written as DNA, the CDR3 is TGTGCCAGCAGTGAACTCTCAGGGGATTATGCAAAACTGTTTTTT.

The genes are TRBV3-1 (or the pseudogene TRBV3-2) and TRBJ1-5, with no clear D. The V gene's germline CDR1 is LGHDT and CDR2 YNNKEL (reference sequence). V was clipped by 0 bases and J by 4 bases, with 4 bases between them. CDR3 size: 13 residues. The CDR3 bases are TGTGCCAGCAGCCAAGAGTCGAATCAGCCCCAGCATTTT. Protein sequence: CASSQESNQPQHF.

This chain connects TRBV5-1 to TRBJ1-2; a weak D match, TRBD1 (6 bases). Germline V gene data show CDR1 as SGHRS and CDR2 as YFSETQ. This CDR3 region has 15 residues. Trimming took 0 bases from V and 4 from J, leaving 13 bases between them. CDR3 DNA sequence: TGCGCCAGCAGCTTGGGCGAGGGGGAGGGCTATGGCTACACCTTC. Its translation: CASSLGEGEGYGYTF.